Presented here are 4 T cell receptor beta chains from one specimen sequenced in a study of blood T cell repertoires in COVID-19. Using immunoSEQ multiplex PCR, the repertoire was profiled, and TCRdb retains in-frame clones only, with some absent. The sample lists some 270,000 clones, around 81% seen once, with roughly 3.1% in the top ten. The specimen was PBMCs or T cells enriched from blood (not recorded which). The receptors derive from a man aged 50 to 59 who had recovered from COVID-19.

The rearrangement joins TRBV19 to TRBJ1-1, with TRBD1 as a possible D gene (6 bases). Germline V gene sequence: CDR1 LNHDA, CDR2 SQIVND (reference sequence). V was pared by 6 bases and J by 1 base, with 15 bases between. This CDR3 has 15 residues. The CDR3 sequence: CASSALGQWNTEAFF. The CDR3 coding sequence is TGTGCCAGTAGCGCCTTAGGACAGTGGAACACTGAAGCTTTCTTT.

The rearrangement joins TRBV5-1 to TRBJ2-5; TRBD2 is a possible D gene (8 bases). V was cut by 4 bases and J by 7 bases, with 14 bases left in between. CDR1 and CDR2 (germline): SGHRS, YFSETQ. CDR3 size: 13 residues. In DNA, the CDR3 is TGCGCCAGCAGCCGGGAGGGGGCAGGGACCCAGTACTTC. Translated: CASSREGAGTQYF.

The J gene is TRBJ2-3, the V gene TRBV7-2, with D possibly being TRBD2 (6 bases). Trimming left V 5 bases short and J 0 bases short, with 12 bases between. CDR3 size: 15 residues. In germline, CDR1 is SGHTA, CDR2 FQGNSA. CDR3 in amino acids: CASSDGTRSTDTQYF. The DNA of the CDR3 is TGTGCCAGCAGCGACGGGACTCGAAGCACAGATACGCAGTATTTT. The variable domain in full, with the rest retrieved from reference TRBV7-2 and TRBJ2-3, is GAGVSQSPSNKVTEKGKDVELRCDPISGHTALYWYRQSLGQGLEFLIYFQGNSAPDKSGLPSDRFSAERTGGSVSTLTIQRTQQEDSAVYLCASSDGTRSTDTQYFGPGTRLTVL.

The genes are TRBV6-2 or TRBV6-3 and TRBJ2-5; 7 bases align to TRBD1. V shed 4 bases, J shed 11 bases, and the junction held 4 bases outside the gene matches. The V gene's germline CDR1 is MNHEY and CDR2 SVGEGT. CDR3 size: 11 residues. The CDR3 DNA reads TGTGCCAGCAGTTCCGGGACAGCGCAGTACTTC. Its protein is CASSSGTAQYF.